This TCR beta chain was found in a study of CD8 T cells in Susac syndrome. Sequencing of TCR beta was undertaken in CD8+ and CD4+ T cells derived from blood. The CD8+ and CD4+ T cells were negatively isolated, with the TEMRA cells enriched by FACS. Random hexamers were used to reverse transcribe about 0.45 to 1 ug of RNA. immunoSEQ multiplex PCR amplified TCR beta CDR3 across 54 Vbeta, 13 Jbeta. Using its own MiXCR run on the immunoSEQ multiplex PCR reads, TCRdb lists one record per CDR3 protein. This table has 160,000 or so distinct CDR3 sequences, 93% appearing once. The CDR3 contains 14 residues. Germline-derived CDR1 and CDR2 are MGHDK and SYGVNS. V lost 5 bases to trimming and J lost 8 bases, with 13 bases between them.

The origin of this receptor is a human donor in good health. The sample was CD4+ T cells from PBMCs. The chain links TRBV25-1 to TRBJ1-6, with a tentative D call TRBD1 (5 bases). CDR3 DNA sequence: TGTGCCAGCAGTATGGAGGGGCCTTATTCACCCCTCCACTTT. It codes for CASSMEGPYSPLHF.